This T cell receptor beta chain was sequenced for a study of T cells after posttransplantation cyclophosphamide. This related bone marrow graft donor gave peripheral blood on the day of marrow donation. The table came from immunoSEQ multiplex PCR; TCRdb's copy has only in-frame clones and leaves some out. The sample yields 25,000 to 30,000 clones, without any singletons. This CDR3 spans 14 amino acids. Germline lookup yields CDR1 SGHTA and CDR2 FQGNSA. Trimming cost V 5 bases and J 3 bases; bases outside gene matches: 4. This clone turned up a few times. Its antigen remains unknown. Study-wide findings and caveats: Recipient CMV seropositivity and CMV reactivation strongly tracked TRB clonality.

This chain joins TRBV7-2 and TRBJ1-1; TRBD1 aligns across 9 bases. The source is a woman aged 55-69 years in good health, CMV-negative, and a related stem cell transplant donor. Sequencing was done on a sample of PBMCs. The CDR3, as DNA: TGTGCCAGCAGCCGGACAGGGGCGTACACTGAAGCTTTCTTT. Residues: CASSRTGAYTEAFF.